The clone carrying this TCR beta chain has more than one count but fewer than ten. Amplifying from RNA transcripts, the study obtained TCR beta CDR3 regions. Investigators did first-round RT-PCR with HTBI primers, then second-round multiplex PCR. TCRdb processed the multiplex PCR reads anew with MiXCR; each CDR3 protein has one entry. The sample comprises under 250,000 distinct CDR3 sequences, around a fifth of which are singletons, and roughly 44% rests with the top ten. The source of the sample is a study of Graves' ophthalmopathy and Graves' hyperthyroidism. With 0 bases clipped from V and 2 bases from J, the junction kept 7 bases outside the gene matches. There are 15 residues in the CDR3. Germline V gene lookup returns CDR1 DFQATT and CDR2 SNEGSKA (reference sequence).

The source of this sequence is a woman aged 45-65 years with Graves' ophthalmopathy. The chain has TRBV20-1 and TRBJ2-7; 7 nucleotides line up with TRBD2. Sequencing was carried out using peripheral blood. CDR3 DNA: TGCAGTGCTAGAGATAGGACGGGAGGAACCTACGAGCAGTACTTC. This sequence encodes CSARDRTGGTYEQYF.